The 10 T cell receptor beta chains in this list originate from one sample, sequenced in a study of blood T cell repertoires in COVID-19. Produced via immunoSEQ multiplex PCR; TCRdb's table is partial and in-frame only. The sample holds 25,000 to 35,000 clones; 75% to 85% are singletons and the top ten take around 7%. The sample comprised peripheral blood. Receptor source: a man in his sixties with active COVID-19.

V usage is TRBV19 and J usage is TRBJ2-5; TRBD2 aligns across 13 bases. The CDR3 has 16 amino acids. The V gene end was trimmed by 5 bases and the J gene end by 4 bases; junction bases not matched to a gene: 7. Germline CDR1 LNHDA, CDR2 SQIVND (reference sequence). The CDR3 DNA reads as TGTGCCAGTAGTCCCAATCGACTAGCGGGAGGAGAGACCCAGTACTTC. Translating it yields CASSPNRLAGGETQYF.

This chain uses TRBV19 with TRBJ2-5, with D maybe TRBD2 (5 bases). Trimming shortened V by 3 bases and J by 5 bases, and 13 bases separated the two germline ends. CDR1 and CDR2 (germline): LNHDA, SQIVND (reference sequence). This CDR3 has 14 amino acids. The CDR3 spells CASSIRLATETQYF. CDR3 nucleotide sequence: TGTGCCAGTAGTATCCGGCTAGCAACGGAGACCCAGTACTTC.

J is TRBJ2-5 and V is TRBV6-5, with TRBD2 matching over 12 bases. This CDR3 has 12 residues. Germline lookup yields CDR1 MNHEY and CDR2 SVGAGI. After removal of 11 bases from V and 5 bases from J, the junction contained 3 bases not matched to a gene. CDR3 nucleotide sequence: TGTGCCTGTACTAGCGGGAGGGAGACCCAGTACTTC. Amino acids: CACTSGRETQYF.

This chain connects TRBV6-2 or TRBV6-3 to TRBJ1-5; D gene ambiguous. V dropped 2 bases and J dropped 2 bases, with 7 bases sitting between them. Germline CDR1 reads MNHEY; CDR2 reads SVGEGT. The CDR3 runs to 14 residues. CDR3 coding DNA: TGTGCCAGCAGTTACCGACAAGGCAATCAGCCCCAGCATTTT. This sequence encodes CASSYRQGNQPQHF.

The V call is TRBV7-3, the J call TRBJ2-2, with D possibly matching TRBD2 (6 bases). Germline assignment: CDR1 SGHTA and CDR2 FQGTGA. CDR3 size: 14 residues. V was pared by 4 bases and J by 3 bases, with 9 bases between. The CDR3 sequence is CASSSDYHTGELFF. In nucleotides, the CDR3 is TGTGCCAGCAGCTCGGACTACCACACCGGGGAGCTGTTTTTT.

The chain is built from TRBV29-1 and TRBJ1-1; 9 bases line up with TRBD1. CDR1 is SQVTM and CDR2 is ANQGSEA in the germline V gene. Losses at the gene ends were 2 bases for V and 11 bases for J; bases not matched to a gene: 6. This CDR3 is built from 12 residues. In DNA form, the CDR3 reads TGCAGCGTTGAATACAGGGGGCTGGTGGCTTTCTTT. Translation: CSVEYRGLVAFF.

This clone has just a few counts. The gene calls are TRBV15 and TRBJ1-1; D may be TRBD1 (6 bases). The CDR3 runs to 15 residues. V shed 3 bases and J shed 4 bases, with 15 bases lying between them. Looked up from germline, CDR1 is LNHNV and CDR2 is YYDKDF (reference sequence). CDR3 protein: CATSRNYRVGTEAFF. DNA of the CDR3: TGTGCCACCAGCAGGAATTACAGGGTTGGCACTGAAGCTTTCTTT.

This chain connects TRBV7-2 to TRBJ2-1, with 10 bases lining up with TRBD2. The germline V gene encodes CDR1 SGHTA and CDR2 FQGNSA. CDR3 size: 15 residues. V lost 1 base to trimming and J lost 8 bases; unmatched junction nucleotides: 5. The CDR3 loop reads CASSLELAGRDEQFF. As DNA, the CDR3 is TGTGCCAGCAGCTTAGAACTAGCGGGAAGGGATGAGCAGTTCTTC.

The chain combines TRBV7-8 with TRBJ2-5, with 9 bases matching TRBD1. Germline V CDR1 and CDR2: SGHVS, FQNEAQ. This CDR3 has 16 residues. J gave up 4 bases and V 1 base, and 7 bases lay outside the gene matches. CDR3 DNA: TGTGCCAGCAGCTTAGGAGCACAGGGGGCGATAGAGACCCAGTACTTC. Translation gives CASSLGAQGAIETQYF.

The genes are TRBV5-1 and TRBJ1-1, with a tentative D call TRBD1 (6 bases). Trimming pared 0 bases from V and 0 bases from J, leaving 18 bases between. CDR3 length: 18 amino acids. Germline-derived CDR1 and CDR2 are SGHRS and YFSETQ. The CDR3 sequence: CASSLARGGREMNTEAFF. The CDR3 region has the DNA TGCGCCAGCAGCTTGGCCCGGGGGGGGCGAGAAATGAACACTGAAGCTTTCTTT.